This T cell receptor beta chain originates from a study of PD-L1 blockade in urothelial cancer. Study summary: From 0 to 3 prior chemotherapy regimens had been given to the patients. Blood analyses occurred 3 weeks (second dose) and 6 weeks post treatment start. Blood samples contained a median approximately 140,000 T cells.

The repertoire was sequenced with immunoSEQ multiplex PCR; TCRdb's copy has only in-frame clones and lacks some. The data contain about 76,000 clones, 75% to 95% of them singletons. V lost 3 bases and J lost 4; bases outside the gene matches: 8. This CDR3 has 16 amino acids. Germline values: CDR1 WNHNN, CDR2 SYGVQD (reference sequence). Indicated time point: peripheral blood 6 weeks after treatment start. Metastatic or locally advanced urothelial carcinoma was present in the patients. The material was PBMCs, obtained around atezolizumab (anti-PD-L1) treatment. The chain carries TRBV10-1 and TRBJ2-1; 8 positions match TRBD2. The clonotype comes from a woman of 80 years or more with urothelial cancer. The CDR3 spells CASSEGLAGTYNEQFF. The DNA for the CDR3 is TGCGCCAGCAGTGAAGGCCTAGCGGGTACTTACAATGAGCAGTTCTTC.